One and the same sample provided the 14 T cell receptor beta chains below, sequenced in a study of T cells in tuberculosis (dated by TCRdb to 2016 to 2019). The library was prepared using the immunoSEQ multiplex PCR assay. TCRdb holds this immuneACCESS table with in-frame rearrangements only. Some clones are missing; in checked studies, unresolved V genes explain under half, and the rest has no known cause. The sample records some 40,000 clones, 95% of which are singletons. 3% to 4% of the sample belongs to the ten largest clones. Sequencing was carried out using PBMCs. Receptor source: a donor aged 10-30 years with latent tuberculosis or without tuberculosis infection.

This sequence joins TRBV6-5 and TRBJ1-3; the D is unclear. The CDR3 loop spans 15 amino acids. Germline V gene sequence: CDR1 MNHEY, CDR2 SVGAGI. V lost 1 base to trimming and J lost 1 base, with 8 bases between them. In DNA, the CDR3 is TGTGCCAGCAGTTACTTATGGGCTTCTGGAAACACCATATATTTT. This sequence encodes CASSYLWASGNTIYF.

V usage is TRBV19 and J usage is TRBJ2-7; TRBD2 is a possible D gene (5 bases). This CDR3 comprises 13 residues. The germline gives CDR1 LNHDA, CDR2 SQIVND (reference sequence). V lost 5 bases to trimming and J lost 2 bases, with 10 bases between them. For the CDR3, the DNA is TGTGCCAGTAGTGCGGGTCCTACCTACGAGCAGTACTTC. Its protein product is CASSAGPTYEQYF. Drawing the rest from reference TRBV19 and TRBJ2-7, the complete variable domain is DGGITQSPKYLFRKEGQNVTLSCEQNLNHDAMYWYRQDPGQGLRLIYYSQIVNDFQKGDIAEGYSVSREKKESFPLTVTSAQKNPTAFYLCASSAGPTYEQYFGPGTRLTVT.

The chain carries TRBV19 and TRBJ2-2; a weak D match, TRBD2 (6 bases). V was shortened by 3 bases and J by 4 bases, with 18 bases between the two germline ends. Germline values: CDR1 LNHDA, CDR2 SQIVND (reference sequence). The CDR3 covers 17 residues. As DNA, the CDR3 is TGTGCCAGTAGTATGGAGGGCAGGCTACTGGGCACCGGGGAGCTGTTTTTT. Translation gives CASSMEGRLLGTGELFF.

The CDR3 reads CASSERQGASGELFF. The CDR3 nucleotides are TGTGCCAGCAGTGAACGACAGGGGGCGTCTGGGGAGCTGTTTTTT. The chain has TRBV25-1 and TRBJ2-2; 10 bases align to TRBD1. The junction had 5 bases not matched to a gene; V was cut back by 2 bases and J by 8 bases. Germline loops: CDR1 MGHDK, CDR2 SYGVNS. The CDR3 contains 15 residues.

In this sample, this clone turned up once. This rearrangement joins TRBV27 to TRBJ2-1; D remains ambiguous. From germline, CDR1 is MNHEY and CDR2 SMNVEV (reference sequence). The V and J ends lost 5 bases and 3 bases respectively, with 17 bases between them. CDR3 length equals 16 residues. CDR3 DNA: TGTGCCAGCAGTGTTGATCTTGCGGTGCTCTACAATGAGCAGTTCTTC. Its translation is CASSVDLAVLYNEQFF.

V is TRBV28 and J is TRBJ1-2; 7 bases map to TRBD1. V was clipped by 5 bases and J by 5 bases; unmatched bases: 8. This CDR3 has 14 amino acids. Germline assignment: CDR1 MDHEN and CDR2 SYDVKM. CDR3 coding DNA: TGTGCCAGCAGTCCCCCGACAGGGAGGTATGGCTACACCTTC. The encoded protein is CASSPPTGRYGYTF.

V gene TRBV28 combines with J gene TRBJ1-5, with 8 bases lining up with TRBD1. V dropped 7 bases and J dropped 7; count of bases not matched to a gene: 15. From germline, CDR1 is MDHEN and CDR2 SYDVKM. This CDR3 has 16 residues. This CDR3 is CASTPPGTGTHQPQHF. DNA of the CDR3: TGTGCCAGCACCCCCCCCGGGACAGGAACCCACCAGCCCCAGCATTTT.

The chain couples TRBV28 to TRBJ1-4, with D possibly matching TRBD1 (5 bases). The V and J ends lost 1 base and 10 bases respectively, with 16 bases between them. Per germline, CDR1 MDHEN and CDR2 SYDVKM. The CDR3 spans 15 residues. Here the CDR3 reads CASSLSEGRPGKLFF. CDR3 nucleotide sequence: TGTGCCAGCAGTTTATCGGAGGGACGCCCGGGAAAACTGTTTTTT.

This rearrangement joins TRBV28 to TRBJ2-2; unclear D gene. The CDR3 consists of 13 residues. The germline V gene has CDR1 MDHEN and CDR2 SYDVKM. Trimming left V 6 bases short and J 5 bases short, with 10 bases between. CDR3: CASSPTLTGELFF. Here the CDR3 DNA reads TGTGCCAGCAGCCCTACCTTAACCGGGGAGCTGTTTTTT.

The chain is built from TRBV30 and TRBJ2-3; D is perhaps TRBD2 (5 bases). The length of the CDR3 is 14 residues. Trimming left V 2 bases short and J 4 bases short, with 13 bases between. The germline gives CDR1 GTSNPN, CDR2 SVGIG (reference sequence). The CDR3 reads CAWSIGVWADTQYF. The CDR3 DNA is TGTGCCTGGAGTATCGGGGTTTGGGCAGATACGCAGTATTTT.

The chain couples TRBV30 to TRBJ2-7; 9 nucleotides align to TRBD2. The CDR3 runs to 14 residues. Unmatched junction bases numbered 8, after V lost 5 bases and J lost 3 bases. Germline V CDR1 and CDR2: GTSNPN, SVGIG (reference sequence). Written as DNA, the CDR3 is TGTGCCTGGTCAGGACTAGCGAGAAACTACGAGCAGTACTTC. This gives the protein CAWSGLARNYEQYF.

The chain recombines TRBV15 with TRBJ1-6, with 7 bases fitting TRBD1. Per the germline V gene, CDR1 is LNHNV and CDR2 is YYDKDF (reference sequence). CDR3 length equals 17 residues. Germline trimming cut 1 base from V and 4 bases from J; bases unmatched to any gene: 7. The CDR3 sequence: CATSRGYRGLYNSPLHF. The CDR3 nucleotides are TGTGCCACCAGCAGAGGATACAGGGGTCTATATAATTCACCCCTCCACTTT.

The chain carries TRBV9 and TRBJ1-2; D unclear. The CDR3 spans 15 residues. With 6 bases removed from V and 0 bases from J, the gap between germline ends came to 15 bases. The germline CDR1 and CDR2 sequences are SGDLS and YYNGEE. CDR3 region: CASTQAPNSNYGYTF. In DNA, the CDR3 is TGTGCCAGCACCCAGGCACCGAATTCTAACTATGGCTACACCTTC.

The CDR3 DNA sequence: TGCGCCAGCAGCCCCGCGGGATTCTACAATGAGCAGTTCTTC. Protein product: CASSPAGFYNEQFF. The rearrangement joins TRBV5-1 to TRBJ2-1; the D gene is possibly TRBD2 (6 bases). In germline, CDR1 is SGHRS, CDR2 YFSETQ. This CDR3 contains 14 residues. The V gene lost 4 bases and the J gene lost 3 bases, with 11 bases spanning the gap.